This T cell receptor beta chain was identified in a study of early T cells in non-severe SARS-CoV-2 infection. Across the whole study: From unsorted whole blood, bulk RNA was sequenced, and the chains remained unpaired. Whole-study findings and limits: Missing private and CD4 specificities, VDJdb matching favored anti-spike CD8 responses.

This clonotype was observed many times. The antigen remains undetermined. There are 14 residues in the CDR3. The V gene lost 1 base and the J gene lost 0 bases, with 6 bases spanning the gap. Germline V lookup: CDR1 LGHDT, CDR2 YNNKEL (reference sequence). TCRdb reanalysed the 5' RACE reads using MiXCR and keeps one entry per CDR3 protein. Of 65,000 to 70,000 distinct CDR3 sequences in the sample, less than 15% were seen once. This TCR was sampled from an adult who was a healthcare worker with PCR-confirmed SARS-CoV-2 infection or an uninfected control (not recorded which). The rearrangement links TRBV3-1 to TRBJ1-1; D is uncertain. Sequencing was carried out using whole blood. CDR3 region: CASSQGLMNTEAFF. The CDR3 DNA reads TGTGCCAGCAGCCAAGGGTTAATGAACACTGAAGCTTTCTTT.